These T cell receptor beta chains were read from a single sample in a study of molecular identifiers for immune sequencing clone quantification. TCRdb fed the PCR reads into MiXCR, producing one record per CDR3 protein. In the table there are 400,000 to 600,000 distinct CDR3 sequences, roughly 23% of which are singletons. The sample comprised naive CD8+ T cells from blood, with Jurkat cell RNA spiked in. The receptors were sampled from a human donor in good health. Some libraries in this study had Jurkat cell RNA spiked in. The CDR3 runs from the conserved cysteine through the conserved F or W. D genes are given only for firm matches. For some rows the clone size is stated as once, few or many, or as a class when expanded; others skip it.

abundance | d_gene | j_gene | v_gene | CDR3aa | CDR3nt
many | NA | TRBJ1-4 | TRBV7-8 | CASSLVPPATNEKLFF | TGTGCCAGCAGCTTAGTGCCGCCTGCAACTAATGAAAAACTGTTTTTT
many | NA | TRBJ1-2 | TRBV2 | CASSGSRELNYGYTF | TGTGCCAGCAGCGGTAGCAGGGAGTTGAACTATGGCTACACCTTC
NA | NA | TRBJ1-5 | TRBV27 | CASSSHGSNQPQHF | TGTGCCAGCAGTTCACACGGGAGCAATCAGCCCCAGCATTTT
few | NA | TRBJ2-7 | TRBV15 | CATSRIGDYEQYF | TGTGCCACCAGCAGAATCGGGGACTACGAGCAGTACTTC
few | NA | TRBJ1-1 | TRBV6-2/TRBV6-3 | CASSYAREAFF | TGTGCCAGCAGTTACGCCAGGGAGGCTTTCTTT
NA | TRBD1 | TRBJ2-7 | TRBV5-6 | CAGSWDREQYF | TGTGCCGGCAGCTGGGACAGGGAGCAGTACTTC
few | NA | TRBJ2-3 | TRBV19 | CASSIGGVLDTQYF | TGTGCCAGTAGTATAGGGGGGGTCCTGGATACGCAGTATTTT
few | NA | TRBJ2-2 | TRBV12-3/TRBV12-4 | CASSLTGLNSGELFF | TGTGCCAGCAGTTTAACGGGGCTTAACTCCGGGGAGCTGTTTTTT
NA | NA | TRBJ2-2 | TRBV6-2/TRBV6-3 | CASSYSPGVTGELFF | TGTGCCAGCAGTTACTCCCCGGGCGTCACCGGGGAGCTGTTTTTT
NA | NA | TRBJ2-2 | TRBV29-1 | CSVEQGTTNTGELFF | TGCAGCGTGGAGCAGGGGACGACGAACACCGGGGAGCTGTTTTTT
few | NA | TRBJ1-3 | TRBV20-1 | CSARATTGVSGNTIYF | TGCAGTGCTAGAGCTACAACTGGAGTCTCTGGAAACACCATATATTTT
NA | NA | TRBJ2-7 | TRBV4-1 | CASSQDPGRVYEQYF | TGCGCCAGCAGCCAAGATCCAGGCAGGGTCTACGAGCAGTACTTC
many | NA | TRBJ2-6 | TRBV6-2/TRBV6-3 | CASRTESGANVLTF | TGTGCCAGCAGGACAGAGTCTGGGGCCAACGTCCTGACTTTC
few | NA | TRBJ1-2 | TRBV30 | CAWTRTGDGYTF | TGTGCCTGGACCCGGACGGGGGATGGCTACACCTTC
many | NA | TRBJ1-4 | TRBV27 | CASSLTGPKEKLFF | TGTGCCAGCAGTTTGACAGGACCAAAAGAAAAACTGTTTTTT
few | NA | TRBJ1-5 | TRBV12-3/TRBV12-4 | CASSLSGSPQHF | TGTGCCAGCAGTTTATCAGGAAGCCCCCAGCATTTT
few | TRBD2 | TRBJ2-7 | TRBV3-1 | CASSQERLAGAYEQYF | TGTGCCAGCAGCCAAGAGAGGCTAGCGGGAGCCTACGAGCAGTACTTC
many | NA | TRBJ1-1 | TRBV19 | CASSISWNTEAFF | TGTGCCAGTAGTATTTCTTGGAACACTGAAGCTTTCTTT
NA | NA | TRBJ2-7 | TRBV27 | CASSLSVSVEQYF | TGTGCCAGCAGTTTATCTGTTTCCGTCGAGCAGTACTTC
many | NA | TRBJ2-3 | TRBV19 | CASTLPGGHTQYF | TGTGCCAGTACCCTCCCCGGGGGACATACGCAGTATTTT
few | NA | TRBJ2-7 | TRBV27 | CASSLSPRGYEQYF | TGTGCCAGCAGTTTATCCCCTCGGGGATACGAGCAGTACTTC
NA | NA | TRBJ2-5 | TRBV6-1 | CASSPLRGSQETQYF | TGTGCCAGCAGTCCTCTTAGGGGTTCGCAAGAGACCCAGTACTTC
once | NA | TRBJ1-2 | TRBV18 | CASTPTGAALYGYTF | TGTGCCAGCACACCCACAGGCGCCGCGCTCTATGGCTACACCTTC
many | NA | TRBJ1-1 | TRBV20-1 | CSARDRRGGMNTEAFF | TGCAGTGCTAGAGATCGAAGGGGGGGCATGAACACTGAAGCTTTCTTT
many | NA | TRBJ2-3 | TRBV19 | CASSIIQSTDTQYF | TGTGCCAGTAGTATCATCCAGTCCACAGATACGCAGTATTTT
few | TRBD2 | TRBJ2-1 | TRBV4-1 | CASSPELAGYNEQFF | TGCGCCAGCAGCCCTGAACTAGCGGGGTACAATGAGCAGTTCTTC
few | NA | TRBJ1-1 | TRBV7-6 | CASRTGYNTEAFF | TGTGCCAGCCGAACAGGGTACAACACTGAAGCTTTCTTT
many | NA | TRBJ2-7 | TRBV4-1 | CASSQDGRAYEQYF | TGCGCCAGCAGCCAAGATGGCAGGGCCTACGAGCAGTACTTC
few | TRBD2 | TRBJ2-1 | TRBV12-3/TRBV12-4 | CASTPTAGGSYNEQFF | TGTGCCAGCACCCCGACGGCGGGGGGTTCTTACAATGAGCAGTTCTTC
many | NA | TRBJ1-4 | TRBV28 | CASTFLRGGDEKLFF | TGTGCCAGCACCTTCCTCCGGGGAGGGGATGAAAAACTGTTTTTT
NA | TRBD1 | TRBJ2-5 | TRBV11-2 | CASSEGQGGQETQYF | TGTGCCAGCAGCGAGGGACAGGGGGGCCAAGAGACCCAGTACTTC
NA | NA | TRBJ2-3 | TRBV6-2/TRBV6-3 | CASIGTQLFTDTQYF | TGTGCCAGCATAGGAACACAGCTTTTCACAGATACGCAGTATTTT
many | TRBD1 | TRBJ2-1 | TRBV4-1 | CASCETGTGGYNEQFF | TGCGCCAGCTGCGAGACCGGGACAGGGGGCTACAATGAGCAGTTCTTC
few | NA | TRBJ1-1 | TRBV30 | CAWSVGRGTEAFF | TGTGCCTGGAGTGTAGGGAGGGGGACTGAAGCTTTCTTT
NA | NA | TRBJ1-3 | TRBV18 | CASSPPSGGDTIYF | TGTGCCAGCTCACCACCGTCCGGGGGAGACACCATATATTTT
NA | TRBD1 | TRBJ2-7 | TRBV14 | CASSQGPGTGSYEQYF | TGTGCCAGCAGCCAAGGCCCCGGGACAGGGTCATATGAGCAGTACTTC
few | NA | TRBJ2-1 | TRBV2 | CASSERDPYNEQFF | TGTGCCAGCAGTGAGCGGGACCCCTACAATGAGCAGTTCTTC
many | NA | TRBJ1-2 | TRBV12-3/TRBV12-4 | CASSLVPPGGYTF | TGTGCCAGCAGTTTAGTCCCTCCCGGGGGCTACACCTTC
many | NA | TRBJ1-1 | TRBV4-1 | CASSQIRQVNTEAFF | TGCGCCAGCAGCCAAATAAGACAGGTAAACACTGAAGCTTTCTTT
many | TRBD2 | TRBJ2-1 | TRBV6-5 | CASSYSSAGGGAEQFF | TGTGCCAGCAGTTACTCGTCTGCGGGAGGAGGCGCTGAGCAGTTCTTC
NA | TRBD1 | TRBJ2-1 | TRBV20-1 | CSATGTDLNERFF | TGCAGTGCCACCGGGACAGACCTCAATGAGCGGTTCTTC
many | NA | TRBJ2-1 | TRBV5-1 | CASSLSSMDEQFF | TGCGCCAGCAGCTTATCCTCAATGGATGAGCAGTTCTTC
many | TRBD2 | TRBJ2-5 | TRBV28 | CASSFPHPLRGGSRETQYF | TGTGCCAGCAGTTTCCCCCACCCCCTTAGGGGCGGGAGTCGAGAGACCCAGTACTTC
few | TRBD2 | TRBJ2-7 | TRBV27 | CASSLDLAGDYEQYF | TGTGCCAGCAGTTTAGATCTAGCGGGAGACTACGAGCAGTACTTC
many | NA | TRBJ2-1 | TRBV6-2/TRBV6-3 | CASNSQGNEQFF | TGTGCCAGCAATAGTCAGGGTAATGAGCAGTTCTTC
many | TRBD1 | TRBJ2-7 | TRBV28 | CASSGDSSYEQYF | TGTGCCAGCAGTGGGGACAGCTCCTACGAGCAGTACTTC
few | NA | TRBJ2-1 | TRBV4-1 | CASSHPATVDEQFF | TGCGCCAGCAGTCACCCGGCCACTGTCGATGAGCAGTTCTTC
many | NA | TRBJ2-2 | TRBV20-1 | CSARGGYGELFF | TGCAGTGCTAGAGGAGGGTACGGGGAGCTGTTTTTT
many | TRBD1 | TRBJ2-7 | TRBV6-2/TRBV6-3 | CASSSGTGVLTEQYF | TGTGCCAGCAGCTCCGGGACAGGGGTTTTGACAGAGCAGTACTTC
NA | TRBD1 | TRBJ1-6 | TRBV7-9 | CASSLDRLETGFSYNSPLHF | TGTGCCAGCAGCTTAGACCGCCTGGAGACAGGGTTCTCCTATAATTCACCCCTCCACTTT
few | NA | TRBJ2-7 | TRBV4-1 | CASSQDFGYYEQYF | TGCGCCAGCAGCCAAGATTTCGGCTACTACGAGCAGTACTTC
many | NA | TRBJ2-5 | TRBV20-1 | CSASRDFQETQYF | TGCAGTGCTAGCCGGGACTTCCAAGAGACCCAGTACTTC
many | NA | TRBJ2-3 | TRBV7-2 | CASSLNPGSSGTQYF | TGTGCCAGCAGCTTAAATCCGGGGAGCAGCGGTACGCAGTATTTT
NA | NA | TRBJ2-1 | TRBV29-1 | CSAERLGGNEQFF | TGCAGCGCTGAACGTCTAGGGGGGAATGAGCAGTTCTTC
many | NA | TRBJ2-1 | TRBV7-9 | CASSRLGGPEQFF | TGTGCCAGCAGCCGTCTAGGGGGTCCTGAGCAGTTCTTC
many | NA | TRBJ1-1 | TRBV20-1 | CSAGDRMNTEAFF | TGCAGTGCCGGGGACCGTATGAACACTGAAGCTTTCTTT
NA | NA | TRBJ1-2 | TRBV19 | CASSMGGAGGYTF | TGTGCCAGTAGTATGGGGGGCGCAGGTGGCTACACCTTC